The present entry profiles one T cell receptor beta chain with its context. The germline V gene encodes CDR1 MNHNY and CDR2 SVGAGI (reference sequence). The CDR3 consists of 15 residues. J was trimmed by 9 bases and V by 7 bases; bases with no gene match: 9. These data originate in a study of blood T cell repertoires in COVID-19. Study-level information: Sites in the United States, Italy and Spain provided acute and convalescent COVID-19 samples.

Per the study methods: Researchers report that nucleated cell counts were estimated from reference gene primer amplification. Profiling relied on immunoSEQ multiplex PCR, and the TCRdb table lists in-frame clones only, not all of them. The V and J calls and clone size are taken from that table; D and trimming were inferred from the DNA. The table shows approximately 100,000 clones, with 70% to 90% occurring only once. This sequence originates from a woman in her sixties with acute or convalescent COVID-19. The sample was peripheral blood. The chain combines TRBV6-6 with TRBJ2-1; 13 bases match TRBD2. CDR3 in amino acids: CASTESGLAGVEQFF. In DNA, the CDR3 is TGTGCCAGCACAGAAAGCGGACTAGCGGGAGTTGAGCAGTTCTTC.